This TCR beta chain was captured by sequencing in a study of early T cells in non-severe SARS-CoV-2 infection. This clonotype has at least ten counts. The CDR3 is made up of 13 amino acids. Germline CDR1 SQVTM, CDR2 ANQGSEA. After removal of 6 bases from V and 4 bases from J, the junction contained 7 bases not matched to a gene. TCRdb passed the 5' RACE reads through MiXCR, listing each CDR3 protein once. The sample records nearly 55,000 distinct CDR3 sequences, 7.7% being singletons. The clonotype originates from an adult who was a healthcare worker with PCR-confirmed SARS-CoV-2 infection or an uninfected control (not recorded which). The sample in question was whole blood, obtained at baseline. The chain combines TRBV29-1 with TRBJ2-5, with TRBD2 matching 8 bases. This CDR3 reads CSVGAGVTETQYF. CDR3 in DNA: TGCAGCGTAGGAGCGGGAGTGACAGAGACCCAGTACTTC.